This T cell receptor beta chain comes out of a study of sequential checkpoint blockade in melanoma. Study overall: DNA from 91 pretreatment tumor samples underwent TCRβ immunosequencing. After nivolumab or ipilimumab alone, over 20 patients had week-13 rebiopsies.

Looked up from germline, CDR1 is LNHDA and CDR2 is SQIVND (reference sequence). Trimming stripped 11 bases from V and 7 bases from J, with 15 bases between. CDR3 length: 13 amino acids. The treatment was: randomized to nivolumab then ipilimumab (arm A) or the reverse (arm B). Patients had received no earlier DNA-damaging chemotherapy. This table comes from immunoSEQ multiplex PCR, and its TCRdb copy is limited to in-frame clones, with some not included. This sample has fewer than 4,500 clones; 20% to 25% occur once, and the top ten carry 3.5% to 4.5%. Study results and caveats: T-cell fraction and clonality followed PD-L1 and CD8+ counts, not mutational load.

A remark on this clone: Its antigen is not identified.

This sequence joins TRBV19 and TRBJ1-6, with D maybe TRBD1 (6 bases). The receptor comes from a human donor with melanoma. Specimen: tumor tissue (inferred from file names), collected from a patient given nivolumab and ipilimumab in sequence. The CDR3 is CASRDTWNSPLHF. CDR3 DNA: TGTGCCTCGCGGGACACATGGAATTCACCCCTCCACTTT.